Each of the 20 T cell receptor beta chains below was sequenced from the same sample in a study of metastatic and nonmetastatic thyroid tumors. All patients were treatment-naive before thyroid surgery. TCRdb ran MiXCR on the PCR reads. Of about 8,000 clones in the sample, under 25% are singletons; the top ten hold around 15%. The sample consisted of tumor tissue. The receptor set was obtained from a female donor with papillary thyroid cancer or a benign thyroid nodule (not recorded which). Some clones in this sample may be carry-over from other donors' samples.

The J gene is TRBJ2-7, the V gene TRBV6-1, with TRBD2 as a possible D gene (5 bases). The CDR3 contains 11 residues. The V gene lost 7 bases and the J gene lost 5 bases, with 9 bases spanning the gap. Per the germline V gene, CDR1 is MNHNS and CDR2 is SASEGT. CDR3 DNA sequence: TGTGCCAGCATGGAGGCCAACGAGCAGTACTTC. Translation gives CASMEANEQYF.

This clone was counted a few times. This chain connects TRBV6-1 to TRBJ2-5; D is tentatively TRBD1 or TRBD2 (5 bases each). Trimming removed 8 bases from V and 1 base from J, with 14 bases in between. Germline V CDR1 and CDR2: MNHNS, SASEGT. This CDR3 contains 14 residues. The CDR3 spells CASVFWGFQETQYF. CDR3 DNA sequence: TGTGCCAGCGTTTTTTGGGGGTTCCAAGAGACCCAGTACTTC.

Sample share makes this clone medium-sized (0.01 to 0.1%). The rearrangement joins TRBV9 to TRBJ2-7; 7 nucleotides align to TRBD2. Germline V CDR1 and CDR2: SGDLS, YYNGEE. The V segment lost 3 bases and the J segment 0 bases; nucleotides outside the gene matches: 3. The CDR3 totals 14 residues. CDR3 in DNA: TGTGCCAGCAGCGGTTCTAGCGGCTCCTACGAGCAGTACTTC. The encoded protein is CASSGSSGSYEQYF.

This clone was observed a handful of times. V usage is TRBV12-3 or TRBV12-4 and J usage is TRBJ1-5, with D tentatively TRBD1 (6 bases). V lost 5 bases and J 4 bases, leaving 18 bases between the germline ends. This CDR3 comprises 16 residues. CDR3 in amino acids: CASSPHGRGDNQPQHF. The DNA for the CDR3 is TGTGCCAGCAGTCCACATGGGAGGGGGGATAATCAGCCCCAGCATTTT.

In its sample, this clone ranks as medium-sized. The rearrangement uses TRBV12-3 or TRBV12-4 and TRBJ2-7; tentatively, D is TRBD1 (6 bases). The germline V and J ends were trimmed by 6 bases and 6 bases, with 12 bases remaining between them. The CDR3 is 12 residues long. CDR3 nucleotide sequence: TGTGCCAGCAGCACCAGGGGTACCGAGCAGTACTTC. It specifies CASSTRGTEQYF.

The CDR3 DNA reads as TGTGCCAGCAGCGGCCGGGACTCTAACTACAATGAGCAGTTCTTC. It specifies CASSGRDSNYNEQFF. The chain recombines TRBV9 with TRBJ2-1, with D maybe TRBD2 (6 bases). The CDR3 is made up of 15 amino acids. V was cut by 3 bases and J by 3 bases, with 13 bases left in between. Per germline, CDR1 SGDLS and CDR2 YYNGEE. The full variable domain, completed using reference TRBV9 and TRBJ2-1, is DSGVTQTPKHLITATGQRVTLRCSPRSGDLSVYWYQQSLDQGLQFLIQYYNGEERAKGNILERFSAQQFPDLHSELNLSSLELGDSALYFCASSGRDSNYNEQFFGPGTRLTVL.

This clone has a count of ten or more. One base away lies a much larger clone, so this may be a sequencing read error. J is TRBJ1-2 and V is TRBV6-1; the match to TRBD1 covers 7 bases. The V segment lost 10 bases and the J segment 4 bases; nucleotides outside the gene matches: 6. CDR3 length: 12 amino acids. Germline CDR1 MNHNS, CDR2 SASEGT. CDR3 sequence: CAIRQGGYGYTF. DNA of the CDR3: TGTGCCATCCGCCAGGGGGGCTATGGCTACACCTTC.

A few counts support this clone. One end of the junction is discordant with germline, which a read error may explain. CDR3 nucleotides: TGTGCTAGTGGTTGTAAGACAGTGGGCCCGAGGACTGGAGCTTTCTTT. This sequence encodes CASGCKTVGPRTGAFF. The chain links TRBV12-5 to TRBJ1-1, with D perhaps TRBD1 (5 bases). Germline V lookup: CDR1 LGHNT, CDR2 FRNRAP. The CDR3 runs to 16 residues.

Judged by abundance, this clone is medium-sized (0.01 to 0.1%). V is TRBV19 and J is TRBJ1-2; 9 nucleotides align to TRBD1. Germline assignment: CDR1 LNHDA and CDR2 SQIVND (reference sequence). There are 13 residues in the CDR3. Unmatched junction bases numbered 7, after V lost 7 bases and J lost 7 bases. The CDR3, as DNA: TGTGCCAGTACCCGGACAGGGGACCTTGGCTACACCTTC. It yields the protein CASTRTGDLGYTF.

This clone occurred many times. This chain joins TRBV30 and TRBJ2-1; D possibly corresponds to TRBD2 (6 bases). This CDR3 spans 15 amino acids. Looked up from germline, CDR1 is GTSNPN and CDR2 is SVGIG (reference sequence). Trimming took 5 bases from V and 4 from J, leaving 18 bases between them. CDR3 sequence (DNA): TGTGCCTGGGGGATTAGTGAGGGAGGTTACAATGAGCAGTTCTTC. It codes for CAWGISEGGYNEQFF.

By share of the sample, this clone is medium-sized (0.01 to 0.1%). CDR3 loop: CASSKQGNTEAFF. The CDR3 region has the DNA TGTGCCAGCAGCAAACAGGGCAACACTGAAGCTTTCTTT. This chain uses TRBV7-3 with TRBJ1-1; D perhaps matches TRBD1 (6 bases). In germline, CDR1 is SGHTA, CDR2 FQGTGA. The CDR3 is 13 residues long. V gave up 5 bases and J gave up 2 bases, with 9 bases separating them.

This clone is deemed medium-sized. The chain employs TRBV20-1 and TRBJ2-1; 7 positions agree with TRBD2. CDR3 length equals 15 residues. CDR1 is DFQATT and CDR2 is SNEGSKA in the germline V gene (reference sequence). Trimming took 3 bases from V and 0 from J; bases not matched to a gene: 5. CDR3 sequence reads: CSASPGGNSYNEQFF. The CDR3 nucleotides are TGCAGTGCTAGCCCGGGGGGAAACTCCTACAATGAGCAGTTCTTC.

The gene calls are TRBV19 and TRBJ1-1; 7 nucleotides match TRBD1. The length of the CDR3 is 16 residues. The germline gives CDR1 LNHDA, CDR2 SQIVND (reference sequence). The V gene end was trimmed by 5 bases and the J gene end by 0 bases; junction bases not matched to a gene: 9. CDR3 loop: CASSPRQGPLNTEAFF. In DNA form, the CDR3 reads TGTGCCAGTAGTCCTCGACAGGGACCCTTGAACACTGAAGCTTTCTTT.

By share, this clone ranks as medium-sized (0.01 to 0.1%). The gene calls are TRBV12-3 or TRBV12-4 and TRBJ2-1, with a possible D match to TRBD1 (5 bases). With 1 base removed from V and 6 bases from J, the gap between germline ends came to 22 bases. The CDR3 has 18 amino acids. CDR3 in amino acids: CASSLVESGYPHFNEQFF. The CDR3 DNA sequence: TGTGCCAGCAGTTTAGTAGAGTCAGGGTACCCGCATTTCAATGAGCAGTTCTTC.

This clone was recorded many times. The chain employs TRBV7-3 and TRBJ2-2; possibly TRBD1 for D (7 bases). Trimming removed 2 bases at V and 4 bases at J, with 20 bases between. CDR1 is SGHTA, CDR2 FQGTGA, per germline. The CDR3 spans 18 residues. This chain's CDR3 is CASSLGAGGKSGTGELFF. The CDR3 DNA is TGTGCCAGCAGCTTAGGTGCAGGGGGGAAATCAGGCACCGGGGAGCTGTTTTTT.

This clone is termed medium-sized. In DNA, the CDR3 is TGTGCCAGTACTGACATTTCAGGCGTGGGAAACTATGGCTACACCTTC. Translating it yields CASTDISGVGNYGYTF. The rearrangement links TRBV19 to TRBJ1-2; D is undetermined. The CDR3 covers 16 residues. Germline-derived CDR1 and CDR2 are LNHDA and SQIVND (reference sequence). The germline V and J ends were trimmed by 7 bases and 2 bases, with 20 bases remaining between them.

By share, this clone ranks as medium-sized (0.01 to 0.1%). The CDR3 DNA sequence: TGTGCCAGCAGGACAGGGGGCGCCGGGAACACTGAAGCTTTCTTT. It specifies CASRTGGAGNTEAFF. The rearrangement links TRBV6-1 to TRBJ1-1; TRBD1 agrees at 10 bases. J was trimmed by 1 base and V by 6 bases; bases with no gene match: 5. The CDR3 is 15 amino acids. Germline V gene lookup returns CDR1 MNHNS and CDR2 SASEGT.

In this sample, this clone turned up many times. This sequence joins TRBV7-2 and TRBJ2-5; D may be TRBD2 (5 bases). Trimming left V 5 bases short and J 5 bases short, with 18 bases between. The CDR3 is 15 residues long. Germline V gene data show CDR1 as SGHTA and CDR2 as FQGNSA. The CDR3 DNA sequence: TGTGCCAGCAGCCGAATTACGCAGACGGGGGAGACCCAGTACTTC. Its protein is CASSRITQTGETQYF.

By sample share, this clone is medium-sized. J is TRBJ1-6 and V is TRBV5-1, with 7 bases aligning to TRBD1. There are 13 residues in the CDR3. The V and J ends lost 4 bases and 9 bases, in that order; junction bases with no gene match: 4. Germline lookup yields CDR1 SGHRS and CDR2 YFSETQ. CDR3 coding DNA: TGCGCCAGCAGCGAGGGGGCGATTTCACCCCTCCACTTT. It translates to CASSEGAISPLHF.

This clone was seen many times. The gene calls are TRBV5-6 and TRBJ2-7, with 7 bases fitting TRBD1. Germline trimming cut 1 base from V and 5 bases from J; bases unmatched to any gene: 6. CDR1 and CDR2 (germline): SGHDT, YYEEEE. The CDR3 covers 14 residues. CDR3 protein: CASSLRQGDDEQYF. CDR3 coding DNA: TGTGCCAGCAGCTTGAGGCAGGGGGACGACGAGCAGTACTTC.